What follows describes a single T cell receptor (beta chain). Generated by immunoSEQ multiplex PCR, the TCRdb table keeps only in-frame clones and is missing some. Of roughly 330,000 clones listed, roughly 90% are singletons. The data were obtained in a study of blood T cell repertoires in COVID-19. Turning to the study itself: Sites in the United States, Italy and Spain provided acute and convalescent COVID-19 samples. T cells, B-cell-depleted T cells, or PBMCs supplied cDNA or gDNA.

The origin of this receptor is a man aged 25 to 45 with COVID-19, enrolled during active disease. Sequencing was done on a sample of peripheral blood.

The CDR3 region is CASSFGGGETQYF. The CDR3 DNA reads TGTGCCAGCAGTTTCGGGGGAGGGGAGACCCAGTACTTC. This sequence joins TRBV12-3 or TRBV12-4 and TRBJ2-5; 7 bases fit TRBD2. The CDR3 length is 13 residues. Trimming at V came to 3 bases and at J to 5 bases, leaving 3 bases not matched to a gene.